The sequence of this T cell receptor (beta chain) was determined in a study of post-analysis software for immune sequencing data (dated by TCRdb to 2013 to 2016). Study-level background: Disease courses on record covered relapsing-remitting, secondary progressive and progressive-relapsing multiple sclerosis, though some patients had no subtype annotation. The patient repertoires were compared against around 11 previously published healthy control repertoires obtained from donors aged about 6 to 26 years. A subset of samples was prepared in parallel using single-end sample barcoding, then pooled and co-amplified after Illumina adapter ligation. General study outcomes and caveats: When samples were clustered directly using the F measure, samples prepared in the same batch co-clustered strongly, which prompted a batch-effect correction. Significantly higher frequencies in patients than in controls were found for several TRBV segments, including TRBV5-6, TRBV5-1 and TRBV20-1. The control group was slightly older than the multiple sclerosis patient group. Multiple sclerosis patients had significantly lower normalized Chao1 diversity than controls, a result that suggests substantial peripheral T-cell clonal expansion.

This clonotype was seen once. No cognate antigen has been identified for it. Base qualities are missing; no much larger clone stands one base away. TCR beta repertoires were profiled from peripheral blood of 13 young patients with multiple sclerosis to demonstrate the VDJtools post-analysis software. The multiple sclerosis patients were children and adolescents between roughly 6 and 17 years of age. Library generation was performed with PCR. The listed sequencing device is Illumina HiSeq 2500. To reduce PCR and sequencing biases, unique molecular identifiers were incorporated into the TCR beta cDNA libraries. Approximately 500,000 cDNA molecules were obtained per 1 to 10 million input T cells, so each molecule approximated one T cell. The same protocol used for the earlier healthy control dataset was applied to prepare and sequence the patient libraries. Samples belonging to the same batch were prepared together, multiplexed and sequenced on a shared HiSeq lane. For the original study's pipeline: Raw barcoded reads were processed with MIGEC, and single-read molecular identifier groups were discarded before consensus assembly and CDR3 extraction. VDJtools was used for post-analysis of the clonotype tables, with diversity normalized by down-sampling every dataset to the smallest sample size. Repertoire overlap clustering matched CDR3 amino acid but not nucleotide sequences to correct batch-related cross-sample contamination. TCRdb trimmed public reads at Q25 via fastp, called clones via MiXCR and kept in-frame beta chains. Rows are unified per CDR3 protein, each entry keeping the most common DNA and genes. What appears here as the V and J calls and clone size reflects TCRdb's work, not the paper's. The sample data list roughly 870,000 distinct CDR3 sequences, and approximately 50% of these were observed just once. The leading ten clones occupy roughly 4.4% of the sample.

Reading the germline V gene (reference sequence) gives CDR1 DFQATT and CDR2 SNEGSKA. The CDR3 measures 14 amino acids from cysteine to phenylalanine. Solely the CDR3 DNA is kept, with 42 bases framed from the first base. This clonotype originated in a girl aged 10-17 years with multiple sclerosis. The specimen was blood. The rearranged chain carries TRBV20-1 and TRBJ2-1; TRBD2 matches 8 bases in the middle. The J call may not be correct, given that the DNA end is closer to TRBJ2-7. The DNA reads as follows: TGCAGTGCTAGAGTATCCGGACTAGCTAACGAGCAGTACTTC. Its amino acids are CSARVSGLANEQYF.